This TCR beta chain was sequenced during a study of OX40 agonist ivuxolimab in advanced cancers. Study results and caveats: Both blood CD4+ and CD8+ T cells showed clonal growth by week 6 at 0.1 to 3.0 mg/kg.

This clone turned up a few times. Its antigen is undetermined. Sequencing used immunoSEQ multiplex PCR; TCRdb keeps in-frame clones, though not all of them. The table shows more than 45,000 clones, with 75% to 90% occurring only once. The germline gives CDR1 SQVTM, CDR2 ANQGSEA. The CDR3 runs 13 residues. Trimming pared 5 bases from V and 1 base from J, leaving 11 bases between. The V and J genes are TRBV29-1 and TRBJ1-1, with D possibly TRBD1 on 5 matching bases. The sequence was collected from an adult with an advanced solid tumor such as melanoma, head and neck, liver or kidney cancer. Sequences were derived from CD4+ or CD8+ T cells sorted from blood, sampled in a trial of the OX40 agonist ivuxolimab. The CDR3 region has the DNA TGCAGCGTTTTCGACAGCCGGAACACTGAAGCTTTCTTT. It codes for CSVFDSRNTEAFF. Filled out from reference TRBV29-1 and TRBJ1-1, the complete variable domain reads SAVISQKPSRDICQRGTSLTIQCQVDSQVTMMFWYRQQPGQSLTLIATANQGSEATYESGFVIDKFPISRPNLTFSTLTVSNMSPEDSSIYLCSVFDSRNTEAFFGQGTRLTVV.